This entry lists 12 T cell receptor beta chains sequenced from one sample in a study of cytomegalovirus exposure and HLA in healthy donors. Sequenced by immunoSEQ multiplex PCR; TCRdb stores in-frame clones only, minus some. Of 80,000 to 100,000 clones in the sample, over 75% were seen once. Material: PBMCs. The receptors were sampled from a man aged 18 to 29 in good health and CMV-seropositive.

The chain carries TRBV6-1 and TRBJ1-2, with a weak D call TRBD1 (6 bases). The germline CDR1 and CDR2 sequences are MNHNS and SASEGT. CDR3 length: 14 amino acids. V gave up 4 bases and J gave up 4 bases, with 13 bases separating them. This CDR3 is CASSVGGVGYGYTF. DNA for the CDR3: TGTGCCAGCAGTGTAGGGGGTGTCGGCTATGGCTACACCTTC.

V gene TRBV6-5 combines with J gene TRBJ2-1; possibly TRBD2 for D (5 bases). CDR3 length equals 15 residues. Germline-derived CDR1 and CDR2 are MNHEY and SVGAGI. V gave up 2 bases and J gave up 1 base, with 9 bases separating them. CDR3 residues: CASSYNSASYNEQFF. The CDR3 region has the DNA TGTGCCAGCAGTTACAATAGCGCATCCTACAATGAGCAGTTCTTC.

The genes are TRBV4-3 and TRBJ1-4; the match to TRBD1 covers 8 bases. This CDR3 is 15 amino acids long. Looked up from germline, CDR1 is LGHNA and CDR2 is YSLEER. J lost 0 bases, V lost 4 bases, and 1 base had no gene match. CDR3 sequence: CASSLDRATNEKLFF. The CDR3 nucleotides are TGCGCCAGCAGCCTGGACAGGGCAACTAATGAAAAACTGTTTTTT.

V gene TRBV5-6 combines with J gene TRBJ1-1; D gene unclear. In germline, CDR1 is SGHDT, CDR2 YYEEEE. Deletions cut 0 bases from V and 1 base from J, with 7 bases between. The length of the CDR3 is 14 residues. Here the CDR3 reads CASSLAAENTEAFF. CDR3 bases: TGTGCCAGCAGCTTGGCCGCGGAGAACACTGAAGCTTTCTTT. The variable domain in full, with the rest retrieved from reference TRBV5-6 and TRBJ1-1, is DAGVTQSPTHLIKTRGQQVTLRCSPKSGHDTVSWYQQALGQGPQFIFQYYEEEERQRGNFPDRFSGHQFPNYSSELNVNALLLGDSALYLCASSLAAENTEAFFGQGTRLTVV.

The chain links TRBV7-3 to TRBJ2-3, with D tentatively TRBD1 (5 bases). V lost 1 base to trimming and J lost 3 bases, with 8 bases between them. There are 14 residues in the CDR3. Germline CDR1 is SGHTA and CDR2 is FQGTGA. Written as DNA, the CDR3 is TGTGCCAGCAGCTTAATGGGGCGAACAGATACGCAGTATTTT. Amino acid sequence: CASSLMGRTDTQYF.

V and J are TRBV6-5 and TRBJ2-3; 7 positions agree with TRBD2. The V segment lost 2 bases and the J segment 3 bases; nucleotides outside the gene matches: 5. Looked up from germline, CDR1 is MNHEY and CDR2 is SVGAGI. The CDR3 runs to 15 residues. CDR3 region: CASSYARGGTDTQYF. The CDR3 DNA is TGTGCCAGCAGTTACGCCCGGGGAGGGACAGATACGCAGTATTTT.

V usage is TRBV19 and J usage is TRBJ1-4; TRBD1 aligns across 10 bases. The germline V gene encodes CDR1 LNHDA and CDR2 SQIVND (reference sequence). CDR3 length equals 15 residues. V lost 5 bases to trimming and J lost 8 bases; unmatched junction nucleotides: 8. The CDR3 sequence: CASSRTGGFGEKLFF. The CDR3 DNA sequence: TGTGCCAGTAGTCGGACAGGGGGGTTTGGGGAAAAACTGTTTTTT.

CDR3 nucleotide sequence: TGTGCCAGCAGCTTAGGCGGCGCGAGCGGGCACACAGATACGCAGTATTTT. As protein: CASSLGGASGHTDTQYF. The rearrangement joins TRBV7-9 to TRBJ2-3; tentatively, D is TRBD2 (6 bases). Germline V lookup: CDR1 SEHNR, CDR2 FQNEAQ (reference sequence). The CDR3 is 17 amino acids. V lost 1 base, J lost 2 bases, and 16 bases lay in between.

The rearrangement links TRBV29-1 to TRBJ2-2; 10 bases line up with TRBD2. V was clipped by 4 bases and J by 6 bases; unmatched bases: 5. This CDR3 contains 14 residues. Germline V lookup: CDR1 SQVTM, CDR2 ANQGSEA. The CDR3 nucleotides are TGCAGCGTTGTTCTAGCGGGAGTTTCCGGGGAGCTGTTTTTT. As protein: CSVVLAGVSGELFF.

The chain employs TRBV6-5 and TRBJ2-7, with D perhaps matching TRBD2 (6 bases). Germline V gene sequence: CDR1 MNHEY, CDR2 SVGAGI. V was trimmed by 6 bases and J by 0 bases, leaving 15 bases between them. The CDR3 length is 15 residues. The CDR3 bases are TGTGCCAGCAGCAGAATCGCGGGAAGCTCCTACGAGCAGTACTTC. Translating gives CASSRIAGSSYEQYF.

This clone occurred a few times. The chain uses TRBV6-5 and TRBJ2-7; D is possibly TRBD1 (5 bases). V was trimmed by 0 bases and J by 0 bases, leaving 9 bases between them. Germline V CDR1 and CDR2: MNHEY, SVGAGI. This CDR3 region has 15 residues. CDR3 in amino acids: CASSYSTASSYEQYF. DNA of the CDR3: TGTGCCAGCAGTTACTCGACAGCGAGCTCCTACGAGCAGTACTTC.

V usage is TRBV15 and J usage is TRBJ2-7; 9 positions agree with TRBD1. Trimming took 2 bases from V and 2 from J; bases not matched to a gene: 4. This CDR3 region has 15 residues. CDR1 is LNHNV, CDR2 YYDKDF, per germline (reference sequence). CDR3 loop: CATSRYRDRAYEQYF. In DNA, the CDR3 is TGTGCCACCAGCAGATACCGGGACAGGGCCTACGAGCAGTACTTC.